This T cell receptor beta chain was documented in a study of cytomegalovirus exposure and HLA in healthy donors. Study-wide results and limits: As was reported, the classifier diagnosed cytomegalovirus status with high specificity and sensitivity.

Comments on this clone: The target antigen is unknown.

PCR primers comprised 60 Vbeta and 13 Jbeta primers. Sequenced by immunoSEQ multiplex PCR; TCRdb stores in-frame clones only, minus some. This repertoire shows about 120,000 clones, about four fifths found once; its top ten account for 7.5% to 9.5%. With 1 base clipped from V and 7 bases from J, the junction kept 4 bases outside the gene matches. The CDR3 length is 15 residues. Germline V CDR1 and CDR2: SGHNT, YYREEE (reference sequence). The chain combines TRBV5-4 with TRBJ1-6, with 8 bases matching TRBD1. This clonotype originated in a female donor in good health and CMV-seropositive. Sequenced: PBMCs. CDR3 residues: CASSLRTGQNSPLHF. In nucleotides, the CDR3 is TGTGCCAGCAGCTTGAGGACAGGGCAAAATTCACCCCTCCACTTT.